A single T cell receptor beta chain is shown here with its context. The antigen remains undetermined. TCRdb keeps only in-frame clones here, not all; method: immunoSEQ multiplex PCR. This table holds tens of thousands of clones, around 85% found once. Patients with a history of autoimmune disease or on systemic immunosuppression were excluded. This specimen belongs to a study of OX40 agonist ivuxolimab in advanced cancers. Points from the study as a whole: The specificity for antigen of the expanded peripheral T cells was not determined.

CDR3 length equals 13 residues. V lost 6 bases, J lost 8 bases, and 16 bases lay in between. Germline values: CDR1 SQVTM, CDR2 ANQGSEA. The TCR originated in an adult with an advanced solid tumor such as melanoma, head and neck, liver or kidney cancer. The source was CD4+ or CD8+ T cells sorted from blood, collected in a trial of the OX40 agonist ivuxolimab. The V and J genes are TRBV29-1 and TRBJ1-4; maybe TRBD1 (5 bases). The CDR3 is CSVKQAGVEKLFF. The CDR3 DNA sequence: TGCAGCGTCAAACAGGCCGGGGTCGAAAAACTGTTTTTT.